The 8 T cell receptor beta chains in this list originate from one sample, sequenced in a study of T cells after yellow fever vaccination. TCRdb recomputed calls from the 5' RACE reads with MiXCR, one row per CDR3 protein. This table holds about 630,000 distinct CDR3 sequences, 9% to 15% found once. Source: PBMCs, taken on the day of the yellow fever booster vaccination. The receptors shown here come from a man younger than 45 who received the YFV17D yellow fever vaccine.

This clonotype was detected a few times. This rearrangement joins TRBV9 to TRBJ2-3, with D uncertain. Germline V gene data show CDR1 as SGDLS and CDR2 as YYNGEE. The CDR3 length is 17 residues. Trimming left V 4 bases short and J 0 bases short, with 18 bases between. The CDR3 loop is CASSPTGRLPSTDTQYF. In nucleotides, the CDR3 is TGTGCCAGCAGCCCTACCGGCCGCCTCCCTAGCACAGATACGCAGTATTTT.

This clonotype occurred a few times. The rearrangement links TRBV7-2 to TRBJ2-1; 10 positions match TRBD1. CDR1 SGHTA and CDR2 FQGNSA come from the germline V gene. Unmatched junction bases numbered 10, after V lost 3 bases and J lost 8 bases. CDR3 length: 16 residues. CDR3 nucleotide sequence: TGTGCCAGCAGCTTCCTCCCGGGACAGGGGAGCCATGAGCAGTTCTTC. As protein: CASSFLPGQGSHEQFF.

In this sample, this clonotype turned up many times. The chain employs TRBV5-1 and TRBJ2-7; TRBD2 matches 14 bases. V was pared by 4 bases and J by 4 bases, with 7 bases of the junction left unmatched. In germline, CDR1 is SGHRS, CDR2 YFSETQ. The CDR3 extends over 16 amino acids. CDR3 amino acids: CASSHGTSGRVYEQYF. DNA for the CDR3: TGCGCCAGCAGCCATGGGACTAGCGGGAGAGTGTACGAGCAGTACTTC.

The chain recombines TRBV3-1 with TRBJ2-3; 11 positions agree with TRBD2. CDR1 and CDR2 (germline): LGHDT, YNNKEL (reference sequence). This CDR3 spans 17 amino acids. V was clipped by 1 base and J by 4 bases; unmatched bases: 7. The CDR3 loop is CASSQVVLAGAPDTQYF. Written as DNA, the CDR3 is TGTGCCAGCAGCCAAGTGGTACTAGCGGGAGCCCCAGATACGCAGTATTTT.

In nucleotides, the CDR3 is TGTGCCAGCAGCAAAGGGGGGCCTAGCGGGAGTTATATTGAGCAGTTCTTC. This codes for CASSKGGPSGSYIEQFF. This chain links TRBV21-1 with TRBJ2-1; the table names TRBD2, a call not compared with the DNA. TRBV21-1 is classified as a pseudogene. This CDR3 has 17 residues.

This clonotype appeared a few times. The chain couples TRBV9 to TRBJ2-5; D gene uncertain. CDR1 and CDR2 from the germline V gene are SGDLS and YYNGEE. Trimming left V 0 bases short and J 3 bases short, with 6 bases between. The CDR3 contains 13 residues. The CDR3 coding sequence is TGTGCCAGCAGCGTAGGTTGGAAAGAGACCCAGTACTTC. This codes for CASSVGWKETQYF.

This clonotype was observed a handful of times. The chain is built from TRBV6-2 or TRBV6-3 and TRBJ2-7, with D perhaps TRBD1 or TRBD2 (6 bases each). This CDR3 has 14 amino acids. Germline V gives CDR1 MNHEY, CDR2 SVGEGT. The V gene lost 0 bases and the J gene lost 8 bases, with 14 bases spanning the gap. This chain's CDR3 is CASSYSGTGRKQYF. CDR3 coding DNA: TGTGCCAGCAGTTACTCGGGAACAGGGAGGAAGCAGTACTTC.

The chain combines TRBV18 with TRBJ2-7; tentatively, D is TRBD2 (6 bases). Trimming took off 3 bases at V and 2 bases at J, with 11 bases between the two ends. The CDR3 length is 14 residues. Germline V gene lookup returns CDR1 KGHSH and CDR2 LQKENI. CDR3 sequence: CASSPAGRTYEQYF. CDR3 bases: TGTGCCAGCTCACCCGCGGGACGGACCTACGAGCAGTACTTC.